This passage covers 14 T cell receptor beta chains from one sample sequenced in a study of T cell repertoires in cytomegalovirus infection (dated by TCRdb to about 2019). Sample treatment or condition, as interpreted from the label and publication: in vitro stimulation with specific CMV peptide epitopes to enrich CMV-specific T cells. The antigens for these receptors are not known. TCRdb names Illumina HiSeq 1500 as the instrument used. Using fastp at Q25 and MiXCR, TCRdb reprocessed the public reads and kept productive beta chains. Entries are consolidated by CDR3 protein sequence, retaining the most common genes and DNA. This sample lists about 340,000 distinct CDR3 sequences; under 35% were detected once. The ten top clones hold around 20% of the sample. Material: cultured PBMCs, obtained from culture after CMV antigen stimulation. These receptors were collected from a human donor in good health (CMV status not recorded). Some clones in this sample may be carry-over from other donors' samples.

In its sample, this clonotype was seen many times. The DNA of the CDR3 is TGTGCCAGTGGGACAGGGCCAGAGCAGTACTTC. As protein: CASGTGPEQYF. The V and J genes are TRBV14 and TRBJ2-7; TRBD1 matches at 9 bases. The V and J ends lost 9 bases and 7 bases, in that order; junction bases with no gene match: 4. Germline V CDR1 and CDR2: SGHDN, FVKESK. The CDR3 spans 11 residues.

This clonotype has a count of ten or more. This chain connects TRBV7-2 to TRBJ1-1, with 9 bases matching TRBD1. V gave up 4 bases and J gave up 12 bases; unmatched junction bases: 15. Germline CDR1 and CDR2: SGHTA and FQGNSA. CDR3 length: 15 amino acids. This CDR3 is CASSSGTGQWRETFF. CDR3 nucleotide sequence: TGTGCCAGCAGCTCCGGGACAGGGCAATGGAGGGAAACTTTCTTT.

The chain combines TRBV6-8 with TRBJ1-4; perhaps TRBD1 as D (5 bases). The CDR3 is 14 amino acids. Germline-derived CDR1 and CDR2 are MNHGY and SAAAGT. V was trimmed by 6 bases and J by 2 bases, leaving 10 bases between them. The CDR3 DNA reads TGTGCCAGCAGGAGACAGTCGACTAATGAAAAACTGTTTTTT. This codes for CASRRQSTNEKLFF.

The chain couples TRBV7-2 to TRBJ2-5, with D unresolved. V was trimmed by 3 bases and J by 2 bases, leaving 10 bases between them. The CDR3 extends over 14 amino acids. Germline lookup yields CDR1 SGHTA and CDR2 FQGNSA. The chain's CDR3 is CASSFSRRQETQYF. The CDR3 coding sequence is TGTGCCAGCAGCTTTTCGCGGCGACAAGAGACCCAGTACTTC.

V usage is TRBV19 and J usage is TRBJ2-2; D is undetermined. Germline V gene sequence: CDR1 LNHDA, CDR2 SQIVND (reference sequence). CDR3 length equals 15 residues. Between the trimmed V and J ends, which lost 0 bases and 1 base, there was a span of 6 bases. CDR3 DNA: TGTGCCAGTAGTATAGAAGGGCGGAACACCGGGGAGCTGTTTTTT. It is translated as CASSIEGRNTGELFF.

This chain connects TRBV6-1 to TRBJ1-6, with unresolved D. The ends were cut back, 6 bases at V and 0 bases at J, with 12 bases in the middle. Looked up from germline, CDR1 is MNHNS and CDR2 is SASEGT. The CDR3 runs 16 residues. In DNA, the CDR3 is TGTGCCAGCAGCTGGGCGGTGAGCTCCTATAATTCACCCCTCCACTTT. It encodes CASSWAVSSYNSPLHF.

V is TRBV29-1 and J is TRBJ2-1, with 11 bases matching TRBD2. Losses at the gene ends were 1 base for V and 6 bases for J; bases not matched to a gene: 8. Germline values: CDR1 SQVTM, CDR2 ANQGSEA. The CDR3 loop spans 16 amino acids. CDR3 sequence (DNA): TGCAGCGTTGAAGTGAGGCCGGGACTAGCGGTCAATGAGCAGTTCTTC. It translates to CSVEVRPGLAVNEQFF.

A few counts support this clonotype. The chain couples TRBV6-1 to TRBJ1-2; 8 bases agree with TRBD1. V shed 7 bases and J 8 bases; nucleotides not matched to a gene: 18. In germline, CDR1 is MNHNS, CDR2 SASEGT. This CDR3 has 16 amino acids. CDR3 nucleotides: TGTGCCAGCACCAAGGCCCGGACAGGGAGTCTAGAGGGCTACACCTTC. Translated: CASTKARTGSLEGYTF.

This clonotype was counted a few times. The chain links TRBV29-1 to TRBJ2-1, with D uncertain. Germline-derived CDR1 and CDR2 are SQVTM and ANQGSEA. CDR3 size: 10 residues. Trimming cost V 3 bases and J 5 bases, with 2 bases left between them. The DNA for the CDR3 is TGCAGCGTTGATAACAATGAGCAGTTCTTC. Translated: CSVDNNEQFF.

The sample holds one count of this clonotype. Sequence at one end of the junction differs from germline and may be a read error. CDR3 loop: CASSLLSGALFVF. CDR3 nucleotide sequence: TGCGCCAGCAGCTTGCTCTCTGGGGCGCTGTTCGTCTTC. The chain carries TRBV5-1 and TRBJ2-7, with D perhaps TRBD1 (5 bases). The CDR3 consists of 13 residues. CDR1 is SGHRS and CDR2 is YFSETQ in the germline V gene.

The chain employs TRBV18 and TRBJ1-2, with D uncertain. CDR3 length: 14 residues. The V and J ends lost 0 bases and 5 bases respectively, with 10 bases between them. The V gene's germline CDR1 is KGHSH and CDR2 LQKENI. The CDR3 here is CASSPPGQTYGYTF. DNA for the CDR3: TGTGCCAGCTCACCACCTGGCCAGACGTATGGCTACACCTTC.

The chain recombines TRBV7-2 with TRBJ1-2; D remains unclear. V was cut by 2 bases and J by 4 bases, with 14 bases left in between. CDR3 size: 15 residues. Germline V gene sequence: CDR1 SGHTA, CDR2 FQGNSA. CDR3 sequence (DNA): TGTGCCAGCAGCTTATTGTCATCGATATCCTATGGCTACACCTTC. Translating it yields CASSLLSSISYGYTF.

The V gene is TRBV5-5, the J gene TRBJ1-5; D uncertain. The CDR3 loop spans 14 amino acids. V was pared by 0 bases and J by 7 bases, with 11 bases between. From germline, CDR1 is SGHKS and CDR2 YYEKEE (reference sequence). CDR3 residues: CASSLGPGTQPQHF. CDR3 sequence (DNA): TGTGCCAGCAGCTTGGGTCCGGGAACGCAGCCCCAGCATTTT.

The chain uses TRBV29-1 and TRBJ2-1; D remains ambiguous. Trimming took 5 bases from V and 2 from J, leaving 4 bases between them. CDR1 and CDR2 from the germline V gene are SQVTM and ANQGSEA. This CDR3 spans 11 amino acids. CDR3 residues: CSVIPYNEQFF. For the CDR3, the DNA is TGCAGCGTTATCCCCTACAATGAGCAGTTCTTC.